This T cell receptor (beta chain) is drawn from a study of cytomegalovirus exposure and HLA in healthy donors. PCR amplification relied on 60 Vbeta primers (plus 13 Jbeta primers). Only in-frame clones appear in the TCRdb table, and some are missing; sequencing was by immunoSEQ multiplex PCR. The sample lists approximately 75,000 clones, 74% occurring once. There are 13 residues in the CDR3. CDR1 SQVTM and CDR2 ANQGSEA come from the germline V gene. Trimming removed 6 bases from V and 2 bases from J; junction bases left unmatched: 6. Unrecorded immune exposures were likely, despite nominal health at sampling. A note on this clone: The antigen is not known.

The study, taken as a whole, reports: Equally common other TCR beta chains were less clonally expanded than HLA-associated ones, a later analysis found. In an earlier analysis, most TCR beta V segments were productive about 87% or about 30% of the time. In a later analysis, a genetic analysis reported fewer productive-TCR N-insertions in an Asian-associated ancestry cluster than the cohort average.

The V gene is TRBV29-1, the J gene TRBJ2-5, with 7 bases lining up with TRBD2. Sequenced input: PBMCs. The TCR originated in a woman aged 55-70 years in good health and CMV-seropositive. The CDR3 is CSVHRLAQETQYF. In DNA form, the CDR3 reads TGCAGCGTCCATCGACTAGCACAAGAGACCCAGTACTTC.